Below, 29 T cell receptor beta chains from the same sample are listed, as sequenced in a study of cytomegalovirus exposure and HLA in healthy donors. The PCR used 60 Vbeta and 13 Jbeta primers. The table came from immunoSEQ multiplex PCR; TCRdb's copy has only in-frame clones and leaves some out. This table has fewer than 150,000 clones, 82% appearing once. The sequenced sample was PBMCs. The receptors stem from a woman aged 18-30 years in good health and CMV-seronegative.

The V and J genes are TRBV5-1 and TRBJ2-3; 9 bases are shared with TRBD2. This CDR3 comprises 17 residues. CDR1 is SGHRS and CDR2 is YFSETQ in the germline V gene. V gave up 0 bases and J gave up 1 base; unmatched junction bases: 6. Written as DNA, the CDR3 is TGCGCCAGCAGCTTGGGGGCCATAGCGGGGGGCACAGATACGCAGTATTTT. It encodes CASSLGAIAGGTDTQYF.

This clone was counted a few times. The chain recombines TRBV4-1 with TRBJ2-7; D might be TRBD1 (6 bases). CDR1 and CDR2 from the germline V gene are MGHRA and YSYEKL. This CDR3 is 14 amino acids long. Trimming removed 1 base from V and 5 bases from J, with 12 bases in between. The CDR3 loop is CASSQVGTRDEQYF. Written as DNA, the CDR3 is TGCGCCAGCAGCCAAGTGGGGACAAGAGACGAGCAGTACTTC.

V usage is TRBV5-1 and J usage is TRBJ2-6; 7 bases line up with TRBD1. The CDR3 extends over 14 amino acids. V was pared by 4 bases and J by 2 bases, with 0 bases of the junction left unmatched. Germline V CDR1 and CDR2: SGHRS, YFSETQ. CDR3 region: CASSDRAGANVLTF. CDR3 nucleotides: TGCGCCAGCAGCGACAGGGCTGGGGCCAACGTCCTGACTTTC.

This clone was observed a single time. The chain combines TRBV21-1 with TRBJ1-4; the listed D gene, TRBD1, was not tested against the DNA. TRBV21-1 is termed a pseudogene. This CDR3 region has 15 residues. This chain's CDR3 is CASSGRQGANEKLFF. Written as DNA, the CDR3 is TGTGCCAGCAGCGGGCGACAGGGGGCTAATGAAAAACTGTTTTTT.

The chain combines TRBV11-3 with TRBJ1-4; no clear D gene. CDR1 and CDR2 (germline): SGHNT, YENEEA. V was cut by 5 bases and J by 8 bases, with 9 bases left in between. The CDR3 totals 12 residues. The CDR3 DNA sequence: TGTGCCAGCAGCGAGCGGACCGAAAAACTGTTTTTT. Its translation: CASSERTEKLFF.

The CDR3 region has the DNA TGTGCCAGCAGCTCAAACGGGGGGTACACAGATACGCAGTATTTT. This sequence encodes CASSSNGGYTDTQYF. V is TRBV11-2 and J is TRBJ2-3; the match to TRBD2 covers 7 bases. The CDR3 consists of 15 residues. V was clipped by 4 bases and J by 2 bases; unmatched bases: 6. Germline V gene sequence: CDR1 SGHAT, CDR2 FQNNGV.

This chain uses TRBV5-1 with TRBJ2-1; TRBD2 matches 10 bases. There are 15 residues in the CDR3. Per germline, CDR1 SGHRS and CDR2 YFSETQ. J was trimmed by 9 bases and V by 2 bases; bases with no gene match: 8. In DNA form, the CDR3 reads TGCGCCAGCAGCTTCAGCGGGGGGGCCGCGAGTGAGCAGTTCTTC. This translates into CASSFSGGAASEQFF. Together with reference TRBV5-1 and TRBJ2-1, the CDR3 gives the full variable domain: KAGVTQTPRYLIKTRGQQVTLSCSPISGHRSVSWYQQTPGQGLQFLFEYFSETQRNKGNFPGRFSGRQFSNSRSEMNVSTLELGDSALYLCASSFSGGAASEQFFGPGTRLTVL.

The chain carries TRBV19 and TRBJ1-4; 7 bases fit TRBD1. The length of the CDR3 is 15 residues. Germline V lookup: CDR1 LNHDA, CDR2 SQIVND (reference sequence). V lost 0 bases, J lost 6 bases, and 4 bases stayed unmatched. CDR3 coding DNA: TGTGCCAGTAGTATAGATAGAGGGGGCGATGAAAAACTGTTTTTT. It translates to CASSIDRGGDEKLFF.

This clone was seen just once. The chain carries TRBV19 and TRBJ2-1, with D perhaps TRBD2 (7 bases). V was pared by 4 bases and J by 5 bases, with 18 bases between. From germline, CDR1 is LNHDA and CDR2 SQIVND (reference sequence). CDR3 length: 16 residues. The CDR3 spells CASSTGAGDKNNEQFF. CDR3 coding DNA: TGTGCCAGTAGTACCGGGGCGGGGGACAAGAACAATGAGCAGTTCTTC.

The chain links TRBV15 to TRBJ2-5; weak D call: TRBD2 (6 bases). The CDR3 covers 16 residues. Trimming took 3 bases from V and 4 from J, leaving 18 bases between them. Per the germline V gene, CDR1 is LNHNV and CDR2 is YYDKDF (reference sequence). CDR3 sequence reads: CATSSTRDSIGETQYF. The DNA of the CDR3 is TGTGCCACCAGCAGTACCCGGGACTCAATAGGAGAGACCCAGTACTTC.

The CDR3, as DNA: TGTGCCAGCTCCCCCACTCTGGGGGCCAACGTCCTGACTTTC. The encoded protein is CASSPTLGANVLTF. The rearrangement uses TRBV18 and TRBJ2-6; D unclear. CDR3 length: 14 residues. Germline-derived CDR1 and CDR2 are KGHSH and LQKENI. The germline V and J ends were trimmed by 6 bases and 4 bases, with 10 bases remaining between them.

This clone was seen just once. The chain recombines TRBV5-1 with TRBJ1-2; the D gene is possibly TRBD1 (5 bases). Germline V gene lookup returns CDR1 SGHRS and CDR2 YFSETQ. This CDR3 has 14 amino acids. The germline V and J ends were trimmed by 4 bases and 0 bases, with 10 bases remaining between them. CDR3 DNA sequence: TGCGCCAGCAGCGTAACAGGAGCTAACTATGGCTACACCTTC. It encodes CASSVTGANYGYTF.

V usage is TRBV28 and J usage is TRBJ2-1; TRBD2 matches at 8 bases. Germline CDR1 is MDHEN and CDR2 is SYDVKM. V lost 3 bases, J lost 5 bases, and 6 bases stayed unmatched. The CDR3 length is 15 residues. The CDR3 spells CASSLGGRTNNEQFF. The CDR3 nucleotides are TGTGCCAGCAGTTTGGGCGGGAGGACGAACAATGAGCAGTTCTTC.

The V call is TRBV11-2, the J call TRBJ1-4; D remains ambiguous. V dropped 3 bases and J dropped 0 bases, with 11 bases sitting between them. This CDR3 spans 16 amino acids. The germline V gene encodes CDR1 SGHAT and CDR2 FQNNGV. The CDR3 loop is CASSLETRATNEKLFF. DNA of the CDR3: TGTGCCAGCAGCTTGGAAACTCGGGCAACTAATGAAAAACTGTTTTTT.

The chain has TRBV7-8 and TRBJ1-5; 9 bases agree with TRBD1. Per germline, CDR1 SGHVS and CDR2 FQNEAQ. The junction had 8 bases not matched to a gene; V was cut back by 4 bases and J by 1 base. The CDR3 runs 17 residues. The CDR3 loop is CASSSRRDRESNQPQHF. The CDR3 region has the DNA TGTGCCAGCAGCTCTCGCCGGGACAGGGAGAGCAATCAGCCCCAGCATTTT.

This clone was counted only a few times. The gene calls are TRBV28 and TRBJ2-1; maybe TRBD2 (6 bases). Trimming took 4 bases from V and 13 from J, leaving 17 bases between them. The CDR3 spans 13 residues. Looked up from germline, CDR1 is MDHEN and CDR2 is SYDVKM. Here the CDR3 DNA reads TGTGCCAGCAGTTCCCCTGGAGGGAGAAGACAGTTCTTC. Its translation is CASSSPGGRRQFF.

The gene calls are TRBV2 and TRBJ1-1; the match to TRBD1 covers 7 bases. After removal of 6 bases from V and 5 bases from J, the junction contained 9 bases not matched to a gene. Germline-derived CDR1 and CDR2 are SNHLY and FYNNEI. This CDR3 region has 14 residues. CDR3 in amino acids: CASSLRQGRTEAFF. Here the CDR3 DNA reads TGTGCCAGCAGCCTTCGACAGGGAAGGACTGAAGCTTTCTTT.

The chain has TRBV25-1 and TRBJ2-5; D is unclear. Judging by the DNA end, TRBJ2-7 fits better; the J call may be wrong. Germline loops: CDR1 MGHDK, CDR2 SYGVNS. The CDR3 has 12 residues. The CDR3 loop is CASSGSSYEQYF. In nucleotides, the CDR3 is TGTGCCAGCAGTGGATCTTCCTACGAGCAGTACTTC.

This chain joins TRBV7-6 and TRBJ2-7, with D possibly being TRBD2 (5 bases). With 4 bases removed from V and 5 bases from J, the gap between germline ends came to 21 bases. Per germline, CDR1 SGHVS and CDR2 FNYEAQ. The CDR3 consists of 16 residues. The chain's CDR3 is CASSYAPPAEDHEQYF. In DNA, the CDR3 is TGTGCCAGCAGCTACGCCCCCCCGGCGGAGGACCACGAGCAGTACTTC.

V and J are TRBV5-1 and TRBJ2-5, with D tentatively TRBD1 (5 bases). Trimming cost V 6 bases and J 1 base, with 13 bases left between them. This CDR3 contains 14 residues. Germline lookup yields CDR1 SGHRS and CDR2 YFSETQ. CDR3 sequence reads: CASTQRQIQETQYF. The DNA for the CDR3 is TGCGCCAGCACCCAGAGACAGATCCAAGAGACCCAGTACTTC.

This clone has just a few counts. The J gene is TRBJ2-5, the V gene TRBV19, with D maybe TRBD1 (6 bases). The CDR3 is made up of 13 amino acids. Germline-derived CDR1 and CDR2 are LNHDA and SQIVND (reference sequence). The V end was cut by 7 bases, the J end by 5 bases, with 14 bases between. The CDR3 reads CASKPGAGETQYF. The CDR3 coding sequence is TGTGCCAGTAAGCCAGGGGCTGGGGAGACCCAGTACTTC.

This sequence joins TRBV28 and TRBJ1-2, with a possible D match to TRBD1 (6 bases). Trimming removed 1 base from V and 7 bases from J, with 31 bases in between. Germline V gene data show CDR1 as MDHEN and CDR2 as SYDVKM. This CDR3 spans 20 amino acids. The CDR3 nucleotides read TGTGCCAGCAGTTTATTCCTTGCCTCCTCCTCCAGGGGCGCGAGGGGTGGCTACACCTTC. Encoded protein: CASSLFLASSSRGARGGYTF.

J is TRBJ2-3 and V is TRBV5-4; TRBD2 matches at 12 bases. The germline V gene encodes CDR1 SGHNT and CDR2 YYREEE (reference sequence). The J segment lost 2 bases and the V segment lost 4 bases, leaving 5 bases of the junction unmatched. This CDR3 is 16 amino acids long. The CDR3 reads CASSPGLAGHTDTQYF. The CDR3 coding sequence is TGTGCCAGCAGCCCTGGACTAGCGGGGCACACAGATACGCAGTATTTT.

The CDR3 spells CASSLNRDRGAEQYF. In nucleotides, the CDR3 is TGTGCCAGCAGTTTGAACCGGGACAGGGGAGCCGAGCAGTACTTC. The chain has TRBV27 and TRBJ2-7, with 10 bases that match TRBD1. This CDR3 contains 15 residues. V shed 3 bases, J shed 6 bases, and the junction held 8 bases outside the gene matches. The V gene's germline CDR1 is MNHEY and CDR2 SMNVEV (reference sequence).

The V gene is TRBV14, the J gene TRBJ2-5, with 9 bases fitting TRBD1. Unmatched junction bases numbered 9, after V lost 2 bases and J lost 5 bases. Looked up from germline, CDR1 is SGHDN and CDR2 is FVKESK. The CDR3 covers 16 residues. The CDR3 here is CASSQTRDRVRETQYF. The CDR3 nucleotides are TGTGCCAGCAGCCAAACCCGGGACAGGGTACGGGAGACCCAGTACTTC.

The rearrangement joins TRBV4-2 to TRBJ2-5, with 11 bases aligning to TRBD2. The CDR3 runs 16 residues. The V gene's germline CDR1 is LGHNA and CDR2 YNFKEQ. Losses at the gene ends were 1 base for V and 4 bases for J; bases not matched to a gene: 5. CDR3 sequence: CASSQGTSGLRETQYF. CDR3 in DNA: TGTGCCAGCAGCCAAGGGACTAGCGGGCTAAGAGAGACCCAGTACTTC.

The chain has TRBV7-9 and TRBJ1-2, with D possibly matching TRBD1 (6 bases). From germline, CDR1 is SEHNR and CDR2 FQNEAQ (reference sequence). The CDR3 extends over 14 amino acids. V lost 5 bases to trimming and J lost 1 base, with 11 bases between them. CDR3 in DNA: TGTGCCAGCAGCCCTCCGGGACATAACTATGGCTACACCTTC. Protein product: CASSPPGHNYGYTF.

The chain carries TRBV6-1 and TRBJ2-1; a possible D gene is TRBD2 (6 bases). The germline V gene has CDR1 MNHNS and CDR2 SASEGT. The CDR3 spans 12 residues. V lost 4 bases, J lost 8 bases, and 9 bases lay in between. The CDR3 region is CASSVGEDEQFF. The CDR3 region has the DNA TGTGCCAGCAGTGTGGGGGAGGATGAGCAGTTCTTC.

The CDR3 DNA reads TGTGCCAGTAGTAACGACAGGGGCGCGATCTATGGCTACACCTTC. Translating gives CASSNDRGAIYGYTF. This chain links TRBV19 with TRBJ1-2, with 8 bases that match TRBD1. With V trimmed by 4 bases and J by 4 bases, 8 bases remained unmatched. Germline V gene data show CDR1 as LNHDA and CDR2 as SQIVND (reference sequence). CDR3 length: 15 residues.